This is a list of T cell receptor beta chains from one sample in a study of shared clonotypes between healthy human individuals. Clones were sequenced by immunoSEQ multiplex PCR, and TCRdb holds only the in-frame ones, with some missing. The sample consists of hundreds of thousands of clones, roughly 95% of them appearing once. The sequenced sample consisted of naive CD8+ T cells sorted from blood. These receptors originate from a woman in her 30s in good health. The CDR3 runs from the conserved cysteine through the conserved F or W. The D gene is left open where the match is weak. Clone size, where shown, is once, few, many, or a class for clones that have expanded.

J gene,clone size,V gene,D gene,CDR3 protein,CDR3 DNA
TRBJ2-1,NA,TRBV5-4,TRBD2,CASSGVGGRGNEQFF,TGTGCCAGCAGCGGGGTTGGCGGGAGGGGGAATGAGCAGTTCTTC
TRBJ2-7,NA,TRBV27,NA,CASSFGPMTYEQYF,TGTGCCAGCAGTTTTGGACCGATGACCTACGAGCAGTACTTC
TRBJ1-4,NA,TRBV27,TRBD1,CASSTRTGRDEKLFF,TGTGCCAGCAGTACGCGGACAGGGCGGGATGAAAAACTGTTTTTT
TRBJ1-4,once,TRBV4-1,NA,CASSPFSSRGEKLFF,TGCGCCAGCAGCCCCTTTTCGAGCCGAGGAGAAAAACTGTTTTTT
TRBJ2-7,NA,TRBV13,NA,CASSATRGAYEQYF,TGTGCCAGCAGCGCCACAAGGGGGGCCTACGAGCAGTACTTC
TRBJ1-1,NA,TRBV4-2,NA,CASSPEVADTEAFF,TGTGCCAGCAGCCCTGAGGTTGCGGACACTGAAGCTTTCTTT
TRBJ2-7,NA,TRBV27,TRBD1,CASSPRDRESYEQYF,TGTGCCAGCAGTCCTCGGGACAGGGAATCCTACGAGCAGTACTTC
TRBJ2-5,NA,TRBV5-1,TRBD2,CASSIAGGQGETQYF,TGCGCCAGCAGCATAGCGGGAGGGCAGGGAGAGACCCAGTACTTC
TRBJ1-5,once,TRBV19,NA,CASTLRAGNQPQHF,TGTGCCAGTACCCTCAGGGCGGGTAATCAGCCCCAGCATTTT
TRBJ2-3,NA,TRBV19,TRBD2,CASSTTGLAGGDTQYF,TGTGCCAGTAGTACCACCGGACTAGCGGGAGGAGATACGCAGTATTTT
TRBJ2-7,once,TRBV5-6,NA,CASSLDVVLEQYF,TGTGCCAGCAGCTTGGATGTGGTCCTAGAGCAGTACTTC
TRBJ2-3,NA,TRBV28,NA,CASSLYLGTDTQYF,TGTGCCAGCAGTTTATACCTCGGCACAGATACGCAGTATTTT
TRBJ1-1,NA,TRBV27,NA,CASSLYREDTEAFF,TGTGCCAGCAGTTTATACAGGGAGGACACTGAAGCTTTCTTT
TRBJ1-4,NA,TRBV7-6,NA,CASSPLTVNEKLFF,TGTGCCAGCAGCCCCCTGACAGTAAATGAAAAACTGTTTTTT
TRBJ2-7,NA,TRBV7-2,NA,CASSHGKLEQYF,TGTGCCAGCAGCCACGGGAAATTAGAGCAGTACTTC
TRBJ2-2,NA,TRBV27,NA,CASSQGHQNTGELFF,TGTGCCAGCAGCCAGGGACACCAGAACACCGGGGAGCTGTTTTTT
TRBJ2-7,NA,TRBV9,NA,CASSVASGSGYEQYF,TGTGCCAGCAGCGTAGCGAGTGGGAGTGGTTACGAGCAGTACTTC
TRBJ2-7,NA,TRBV9,NA,CASSVGGTTYEQYF,TGTGCCAGCAGCGTAGGGGGTACGACCTACGAGCAGTACTTC
TRBJ2-2,once,TRBV4-1,NA,CASSQDEGVGELFF,TGCGCCAGCAGCCAAGATGAGGGGGTCGGGGAGCTGTTTTTT
TRBJ1-1,NA,TRBV7-9,NA,CASSSFGTRDNTEAFF,TGTGCCAGCAGCTCGTTTGGGACAAGGGACAACACTGAAGCTTTCTTT
TRBJ2-5,NA,TRBV28,NA,CASRPETGLSGETQYF,TGTGCCAGCAGACCGGAAACAGGGCTCTCGGGAGAGACCCAGTACTTC
TRBJ1-1,once,TRBV27,NA,CASSLSIEGFEAFF,TGTGCCAGCAGTTTATCGATTGAGGGATTTGAAGCTTTCTTT
TRBJ2-7,few,TRBV7-9,TRBD2,CASISGRDSYEQYF,TGTGCCAGCATCAGCGGGAGGGACTCCTACGAGCAGTACTTC
TRBJ2-5,NA,TRBV10-1,TRBD2,CASSDPTSVGETQYF,TGCGCCAGCAGTGACCCGACTAGCGTTGGGGAGACCCAGTACTTC
TRBJ1-1,NA,TRBV7-9,NA,CASSPPGDTEAFF,TGTGCCAGCAGCCCGCCAGGGGACACTGAAGCTTTCTTT
TRBJ1-1,NA,TRBV2,NA,CASLRTEHRDTEAFF,TGTGCCAGCCTACGGACAGAACACCGTGACACTGAAGCTTTCTTT
TRBJ2-7,NA,TRBV21-1,NA,CASRPSYEQYF,TGTGCCAGCCGCCCGTCCTACGAGCAGTACTTC
TRBJ2-6,NA,TRBV27,NA,CASSLRSGANVLTF,TGTGCCAGCAGTTTGCGTTCTGGGGCCAACGTCCTGACTTTC
TRBJ1-1,few,TRBV5-1,TRBD1,CASIKQGGAGTEAFF,TGCGCCAGCATCAAACAGGGGGGCGCCGGCACTGAAGCTTTCTTT
TRBJ1-1,NA,TRBV6-5,TRBD1,CASGGQGGTEAFF,TGTGCCAGCGGGGGACAGGGTGGCACTGAAGCTTTCTTT
TRBJ2-7,NA,TRBV7-8,TRBD2,CASSLAGTSGRSAYEQYF,TGTGCCAGCAGCTTAGCAGGAACTAGCGGGAGGAGCGCCTACGAGCAGTACTTC
TRBJ2-1,NA,TRBV28,NA,CASSLLAGSYNEQFF,TGTGCCAGCAGTCTTCTAGCTGGTTCCTACAATGAGCAGTTCTTC
TRBJ2-7,NA,TRBV27,NA,CASSRSGSNNEQYF,TGTGCCAGCAGTCGGTCAGGGTCAAACAACGAGCAGTACTTC
TRBJ1-2,NA,TRBV11-2,NA,CASSPASGRKFYGYTF,TGTGCCAGCAGCCCCGCATCGGGACGGAAGTTTTATGGCTACACCTTC
TRBJ1-5,NA,TRBV28,NA,CASSFPSTGALSNQPQHF,TGTGCCAGCAGTTTCCCCTCCACGGGGGCCCTTAGCAATCAGCCCCAGCATTTT
TRBJ1-1,NA,TRBV7-9,NA,CASSLREVYTEAFF,TGTGCCAGCAGCTTAAGGGAAGTATACACTGAAGCTTTCTTT
TRBJ1-5,NA,TRBV27,NA,CASRWTGDNQPQHF,TGTGCCAGCAGATGGACGGGTGATAATCAGCCCCAGCATTTT
TRBJ1-1,NA,TRBV19,NA,CASSGTRTNTEAFF,TGTGCCAGTAGTGGGACCCGGACGAACACTGAAGCTTTCTTT
TRBJ2-3,NA,TRBV7-9,NA,CASSLQRTEDTQYF,TGTGCCAGCAGCTTACAACGAACTGAAGATACGCAGTATTTT
TRBJ2-5,NA,TRBV11-3,NA,CASSEHIGTSLETQYF,TGTGCCAGCAGCGAACACATTGGAACTAGCCTGGAGACCCAGTACTTC
TRBJ2-3,NA,TRBV10-3,TRBD2,CAIGPGPQAGGPEDTQYF,TGTGCCATCGGGCCCGGGCCCCAAGCGGGAGGGCCGGAAGATACGCAGTATTTT
TRBJ2-7,NA,TRBV2,NA,CASSEEAGMSSYEQYF,TGTGCCAGCAGTGAAGAGGCAGGGATGAGCTCCTACGAGCAGTACTTC
TRBJ2-7,NA,TRBV20-1,NA,CSARESYEQYF,TGCAGTGCTAGAGAGTCCTACGAGCAGTACTTC
TRBJ1-2,few,TRBV14,TRBD1,CASSLRQGYYGYTF,TGTGCCAGCAGCCTTCGACAGGGCTACTATGGCTACACCTTC
TRBJ1-5,NA,TRBV28,NA,CASSRQINQPQHF,TGTGCCAGCAGTCGACAAATCAATCAGCCCCAGCATTTT
TRBJ2-7,NA,TRBV7-9,TRBD2,CASSSTSGSYEQYF,TGTGCCAGCAGCTCGACTAGCGGGAGCTACGAGCAGTACTTC
TRBJ2-1,NA,TRBV27,NA,CASSVQGNEQFF,TGTGCCAGCAGTGTACAGGGCAATGAGCAGTTCTTC
TRBJ2-7,NA,TRBV11-2,NA,CASSYEYSGFYEQYF,TGTGCCAGCAGCTATGAGTATAGCGGATTCTACGAGCAGTACTTC
TRBJ1-2,NA,TRBV13,TRBD1,CASSLGTGGFNYGYTF,TGTGCCAGCAGCTTGGGGACAGGGGGATTCAACTATGGCTACACCTTC
TRBJ2-7,NA,TRBV28,TRBD2,CASSLTTGGPYEQYF,TGTGCCAGCAGCCTCACAACGGGAGGCCCCTACGAGCAGTACTTC
TRBJ1-1,once,TRBV2,NA,CASREMNTEAFF,TGTGCCAGCAGGGAGATGAACACTGAAGCTTTCTTT
TRBJ2-3,NA,TRBV2,TRBD1,CASATDRALADTQYF,TGTGCCAGCGCGACGGACAGGGCACTAGCAGATACGCAGTATTTT
TRBJ2-5,NA,TRBV5-1,TRBD1,CASSLVEGADETQYF,TGCGCCAGCAGCTTGGTAGAGGGGGCTGATGAGACCCAGTACTTC
TRBJ2-7,NA,TRBV19,NA,CASSITVLYEQYF,TGTGCCAGTAGTATCACAGTTCTCTACGAGCAGTACTTC
TRBJ2-7,NA,TRBV5-4,TRBD2,CASSYGLAGGPFPYEQYF,TGTGCCAGCAGCTACGGACTAGCGGGAGGGCCTTTTCCCTACGAGCAGTACTTC
TRBJ1-5,NA,TRBV19,NA,CAIGGEGNQPQHF,TGTGCCATCGGGGGGGAAGGCAATCAGCCCCAGCATTTT